The 28 T cell receptor beta chains below come from one sample, sequenced in a study of cytomegalovirus exposure and HLA in healthy donors. The PCR ran on 60 Vbeta and 13 Jbeta primers. TCRdb keeps only in-frame clones here, not all; method: immunoSEQ multiplex PCR. The sample lists some 120,000 clones, more than 80% occurring once. What was sequenced was PBMCs. The source is a man younger than 45 in good health and CMV-seropositive.

V and J are TRBV5-6 and TRBJ2-7, with D possibly matching TRBD2 (6 bases). The V and J ends lost 0 bases and 0 bases respectively, with 13 bases between them. The germline CDR1 and CDR2 sequences are SGHDT and YYEEEE. The CDR3 length is 16 residues. The CDR3 region is CASSLGGTASSYEQYF. The DNA of the CDR3 is TGTGCCAGCAGCTTGGGCGGGACTGCAAGCTCCTACGAGCAGTACTTC.

This clone was recorded only once. V usage is TRBV2 and J usage is TRBJ2-3; D may be TRBD1 (6 bases). The CDR3 spans 15 residues. Germline values: CDR1 SNHLY, CDR2 FYNNEI. The V end was cut by 3 bases, the J end by 1 base, with 11 bases between. CDR3: CASSETGHGTDTQYF. The CDR3 region has the DNA TGTGCCAGCAGTGAGACAGGACACGGCACAGATACGCAGTATTTT.

The rearrangement uses TRBV28 and TRBJ1-1, with D hard to call. With 2 bases removed from V and 1 base from J, the gap between germline ends came to 8 bases. The CDR3 runs to 14 residues. Germline CDR1 is MDHEN and CDR2 is SYDVKM. CDR3: CASSLGHENTEAFF. CDR3 DNA sequence: TGTGCCAGCAGTTTAGGGCACGAGAACACTGAAGCTTTCTTT.

The table lists this clone with a count of one. The V and J genes are TRBV18 and TRBJ2-1; 8 bases map to TRBD2. Germline CDR1 KGHSH, CDR2 LQKENI. CDR3 size: 16 residues. V shed 3 bases, J shed 3 bases, and the junction held 7 bases outside the gene matches. In DNA, the CDR3 is TGTGCCAGCTCACCGCGGGGGGCCGCTGGCTACAATGAGCAGTTCTTC. Protein product: CASSPRGAAGYNEQFF.

This sequence joins TRBV9 and TRBJ2-5, with D possibly being TRBD1 (5 bases). Germline V lookup: CDR1 SGDLS, CDR2 YYNGEE. The V end was cut by 4 bases, the J end by 4 bases, with 17 bases between. The CDR3 extends over 15 amino acids. The DNA for the CDR3 is TGTGCCAGCAGCCCTTTAGTAGGAAGGGGAGAGACCCAGTACTTC. Its protein product is CASSPLVGRGETQYF.

This clone was observed a handful of times. V is TRBV6-5 and J is TRBJ1-2, with unresolved D. V was pared by 2 bases and J by 6 bases, with 10 bases between. Germline CDR1 MNHEY, CDR2 SVGAGI. CDR3 length: 13 amino acids. The CDR3 DNA sequence: TGTGCCAGCAGTTACGGGCCCGGGGATGGCTACACCTTC. Translated, it gives CASSYGPGDGYTF.

V usage is TRBV6-5 and J usage is TRBJ1-1; D may be TRBD1 (6 bases). Germline CDR1 is MNHEY and CDR2 is SVGAGI. This CDR3 has 14 residues. The V gene lost 3 bases and the J gene lost 4 bases, with 12 bases spanning the gap. The CDR3: CASSYRAGATEAFF. CDR3 DNA sequence: TGTGCCAGCAGTTATCGGGCAGGGGCCACTGAAGCTTTCTTT.

This chain uses TRBV14 with TRBJ1-2, with D maybe TRBD1 (5 bases). CDR1 and CDR2 (germline): SGHDN, FVKESK. Trimming removed 0 bases from V and 3 bases from J, with 14 bases in between. The CDR3 contains 16 residues. The CDR3 sequence: CASSQEILSRDYGYTF. CDR3 DNA: TGTGCCAGCAGCCAAGAAATCCTCTCCAGGGACTATGGCTACACCTTC.

This clone was seen only once. The chain carries TRBV7-3 and TRBJ2-3; TRBD1 aligns across 9 bases. Trimming took 4 bases from V and 1 from J; bases not matched to a gene: 3. Germline V CDR1 and CDR2: SGHTA, FQGTGA. The CDR3 spans 15 residues. CDR3 residues: CASSSQGAGTDTQYF. The CDR3 DNA reads TGTGCCAGCAGCTCACAGGGGGCGGGCACAGATACGCAGTATTTT.

The gene calls are TRBV2 and TRBJ1-6, with D possibly TRBD1 on 6 matching bases. The germline V gene encodes CDR1 SNHLY and CDR2 FYNNEI. V lost 0 bases, J lost 0 bases, and 12 bases lay in between. This CDR3 region has 18 residues. The CDR3 reads CASSEARQGYSYNSPLHF. CDR3 DNA sequence: TGTGCCAGCAGTGAAGCGCGGCAGGGGTACTCCTATAATTCACCCCTCCACTTT.

The chain is built from TRBV7-8 and TRBJ1-6, with TRBD1 matching over 9 bases. CDR1 is SGHVS and CDR2 is FQNEAQ in the germline V gene. The J segment lost 6 bases and the V segment lost 5 bases, leaving 8 bases of the junction unmatched. The length of the CDR3 is 16 residues. The CDR3 region has the DNA TGTGCCAGCAGCCCACGGGACAGGGTCCCTAATTCACCCCTCCACTTT. The encoded protein is CASSPRDRVPNSPLHF.

In this sample, this clone turned up a few times. This chain joins TRBV9 and TRBJ1-1; TRBD1 matches 7 bases. The CDR3 consists of 13 residues. Germline CDR1 and CDR2: SGDLS and YYNGEE. J gave up 1 base and V 6 bases, and 3 bases lay outside the gene matches. The CDR3 sequence: CASTTGRNTEAFF. The CDR3 nucleotides are TGTGCCAGCACGACAGGGCGGAACACTGAAGCTTTCTTT.

The V gene is TRBV28, the J gene TRBJ2-5; D not resolved. Germline CDR1 MDHEN, CDR2 SYDVKM. V lost 5 bases, J lost 1 base, and 8 bases lay in between. The CDR3 has 13 amino acids. Here the CDR3 reads CASSPSLQETQYF. The CDR3 coding sequence is TGTGCCAGCAGTCCCTCCCTCCAAGAGACCCAGTACTTC.

The sample holds one count of this clone. The chain uses TRBV6-5 and TRBJ1-1; no reliable D call. This CDR3 has 13 amino acids. CDR1 is MNHEY, CDR2 SVGAGI, per germline. V lost 2 bases, J lost 3 bases, and 7 bases lay in between. CDR3 protein: CASSYDGDTEAFF. The CDR3 DNA reads as TGTGCCAGCAGTTACGACGGAGACACTGAAGCTTTCTTT.

This chain connects TRBV5-1 to TRBJ2-7; the match to TRBD1 covers 8 bases. Germline V gives CDR1 SGHRS, CDR2 YFSETQ. The CDR3 has 13 amino acids. Losses at the gene ends were 0 bases for V and 4 bases for J; bases not matched to a gene: 0. The CDR3 loop reads CASSLDRGYEQYF. Here the CDR3 DNA reads TGCGCCAGCAGCTTGGACAGGGGGTACGAGCAGTACTTC.

The rearrangement uses TRBV4-2 and TRBJ2-3; tentatively, D is TRBD2 (5 bases). Germline loops: CDR1 LGHNA, CDR2 YNFKEQ. The CDR3 length is 15 residues. The V end lost 4 bases, the J end lost 1 base, and 12 bases lay between the germline ends. CDR3 residues: CASSLFMRGTDTQYF. Written as DNA, the CDR3 is TGTGCCAGCAGCCTCTTTATGCGGGGCACAGATACGCAGTATTTT.

The gene calls are TRBV6-4 and TRBJ1-1; possibly TRBD1 for D (5 bases). CDR1 and CDR2 from the germline V gene are MRHNA and SNTAGT. V was clipped by 3 bases and J by 3 bases, with 8 bases between them. The CDR3 spans 13 residues. CDR3 sequence reads: CASSEAGDTEAFF. The CDR3 DNA sequence: TGTGCCAGCAGTGAAGCGGGGGACACTGAAGCTTTCTTT.

This clone was seen a single time. This chain joins TRBV5-8 and TRBJ2-3; D possibly corresponds to TRBD2 (6 bases). CDR3 length equals 16 residues. Looked up from germline, CDR1 is SGHTS and CDR2 is YDEGEE. Trimming shortened V by 0 bases and J by 3 bases, and 14 bases separated the two germline ends. The CDR3 region is CASSLAWREGTDTQYF. DNA of the CDR3: TGTGCCAGCAGCTTGGCCTGGAGGGAAGGGACAGATACGCAGTATTTT.

The rearrangement links TRBV27 to TRBJ1-6; unclear D gene. The CDR3 runs to 13 residues. Trimming stripped 5 bases from V and 9 bases from J, with 11 bases between. Germline V lookup: CDR1 MNHEY, CDR2 SMNVEV (reference sequence). CDR3 in DNA: TGTGCCAGCAGTGACTTAATTGGTTCACCCCTCCACTTT. The encoded protein is CASSDLIGSPLHF.

The chain carries TRBV9 and TRBJ2-1; 9 nucleotides agree with TRBD1. CDR3 length: 14 residues. Per germline, CDR1 SGDLS and CDR2 YYNGEE. The V and J ends lost 2 bases and 7 bases, in that order; junction bases with no gene match: 4. This chain's CDR3 is CASSVGDRGNEQFF. In DNA form, the CDR3 reads TGTGCCAGCAGCGTTGGTGACAGGGGGAATGAGCAGTTCTTC.

The chain carries TRBV9 and TRBJ2-3, with 10 bases matching TRBD2. CDR3 length: 15 residues. The V and J ends lost 1 base and 5 bases, in that order; junction bases with no gene match: 4. Germline V gene sequence: CDR1 SGDLS, CDR2 YYNGEE. CDR3 sequence reads: CASSVSGGGIDTQYF. CDR3 coding DNA: TGTGCCAGCAGCGTAAGCGGGGGGGGTATAGATACGCAGTATTTT.

This clone came up once. This chain uses TRBV21-1 with TRBJ2-3; no check of the table's D call, TRBD1, against the DNA was made. TRBV21-1 has pseudogene status. The CDR3 covers 16 residues. CDR3 nucleotides: TGTGCCAGCAGCCTCTTTGGGACAGGGGTCACAGATACGCAGTATTTT. It codes for CASSLFGTGVTDTQYF.

This clone was observed a handful of times. The chain couples TRBV6-5 to TRBJ1-5, with D perhaps TRBD1 (5 bases). The CDR3 runs to 15 residues. Between the trimmed V and J ends, which lost 5 bases and 4 bases, there was a span of 15 bases. CDR1 and CDR2 from the germline V gene are MNHEY and SVGAGI. The CDR3 DNA follows: TGTGCCAGCAGTCAAACGGCAGGGTGGAATCAGCCCCAGCATTTT. Its translation: CASSQTAGWNQPQHF.

The chain couples TRBV13 to TRBJ2-7, with TRBD1 matching over 7 bases. CDR1 and CDR2 from the germline V gene are PRHDT and FYEKMQ (reference sequence). This CDR3 is 15 amino acids long. V lost 3 bases and J lost 6; bases outside the gene matches: 11. CDR3 nucleotide sequence: TGTGCCAGCAGCTTTCGGGACAGCAGTTTTCCCGAGCAGTACTTC. Its protein is CASSFRDSSFPEQYF.

The V and J genes are TRBV18 and TRBJ1-5; 7 bases line up with TRBD1. Germline-derived CDR1 and CDR2 are KGHSH and LQKENI. The CDR3 is 20 amino acids. The J segment lost 1 base and the V segment lost 6 bases, leaving 21 bases of the junction unmatched. The CDR3 sequence: CASSGSPAGGFLGSNQPQHF. CDR3 DNA: TGTGCCAGCTCCGGGAGTCCGGCAGGGGGATTTTTAGGAAGCAATCAGCCCCAGCATTTT.

The chain combines TRBV5-1 with TRBJ2-2, with 13 bases fitting TRBD2. The germline gives CDR1 SGHRS, CDR2 YFSETQ. The CDR3 loop spans 16 amino acids. J gave up 5 bases and V 6 bases, and 7 bases lay outside the gene matches. As DNA, the CDR3 is TGCGCCAGCATCAACACGGGACTAGCGGGGACCGGGGAGCTGTTTTTT. Amino acid sequence: CASINTGLAGTGELFF.

The chain uses TRBV27 and TRBJ2-6; the D is unclear. This CDR3 contains 15 residues. The ends were cut back, 6 bases at V and 0 bases at J, with 9 bases in the middle. The germline V gene has CDR1 MNHEY and CDR2 SMNVEV (reference sequence). The CDR3 here is CASSYVSSGANVLTF. CDR3 coding DNA: TGTGCCAGCAGCTACGTTTCCTCTGGGGCCAACGTCCTGACTTTC.

This chain uses TRBV27 with TRBJ2-1; 10 bases line up with TRBD2. Germline-derived CDR1 and CDR2 are MNHEY and SMNVEV (reference sequence). CDR3 length: 16 residues. V lost 2 bases to trimming and J lost 6 bases; unmatched junction nucleotides: 7. CDR3: CASSLTGTSAPNEQFF. The CDR3 region has the DNA TGTGCCAGCAGTTTAACCGGGACTAGCGCCCCCAATGAGCAGTTCTTC.